The 30 T cell receptor beta chains below were found in one sample sequenced in a study of T-cell reconstitution after alpha-beta-depleted transplantation in children. As it was prepared, the TCRbeta library received unique molecular identifiers. MiXCR, run by TCRdb on the PCR reads, gives a single entry per CDR3 protein. In the table there are just over 950,000 distinct CDR3 sequences, 25% to 35% of which are singletons. The sequenced sample was PBMCs, mostly from graft donor cells, obtained 360 days after TCRalphabeta/CD19-depleted stem cell transplant. The receptors shown here come from a boy less than two years old who had a stem cell transplant for SCID, so the T cells may come from the graft donor.

The chain couples TRBV2 to TRBJ2-5; 8 bases are shared with TRBD2. Germline CDR1 reads SNHLY; CDR2 reads FYNNEI. J gave up 7 bases and V 2 bases, and 6 bases lay outside the gene matches. The CDR3 has 14 amino acids. CDR3 sequence (DNA): TGTGCCAGCAGTGAATATAGCGGGGATTCGACCCAGTACTTC. This translates into CASSEYSGDSTQYF.

This chain connects TRBV2 to TRBJ1-1; TRBD1 is a possible D gene (5 bases). Per the germline V gene, CDR1 is SNHLY and CDR2 is FYNNEI. This CDR3 is 14 amino acids long. V lost 6 bases and J 2 bases, leaving 13 bases between the germline ends. The CDR3 DNA sequence: TGTGCCAGCAGGGTTACTCAGGGCAACACTGAAGCTTTCTTT. It translates to CASRVTQGNTEAFF.

A few counts support this clonotype. The chain uses TRBV4-1 and TRBJ1-6; 8 bases map to TRBD1. The junction had 7 bases not matched to a gene; V was cut back by 6 bases and J by 6 bases. The CDR3 consists of 15 residues. Per germline, CDR1 MGHRA and CDR2 YSYEKL. CDR3 amino acids: CASRNTGGINSPLHF. The CDR3 nucleotides are TGCGCCAGCAGAAATACAGGGGGAATTAATTCACCCCTCCACTTT.

The chain joins TRBV12-3 or TRBV12-4 to TRBJ2-5; D is unresolved. The CDR3 has 13 residues. Trimming removed 4 bases at V and 5 bases at J, with 11 bases between. The CDR3 bases are TGTGCCAGCAGTTCCCATGTTGACGAGACCCAGTACTTC. Translation gives CASSSHVDETQYF.

The V and J genes are TRBV6-5 and TRBJ2-3; D tentatively fits TRBD1 or TRBD2 (6 bases each). V gave up 8 bases and J gave up 10 bases, with 13 bases separating them. Germline V gene sequence: CDR1 MNHEY, CDR2 SVGAGI. This CDR3 has 11 residues. The CDR3 nucleotides read TGTGCCAGCGGTCAAGGGGGGCCGCAGTATTTT. Its translation: CASGQGGPQYF.

This clonotype was recorded a few times. The CDR3 loop is CASSLPGARNTEAFF. CDR3 DNA sequence: TGTGCCAGCAGCTTACCGGGCGCGAGGAACACTGAAGCTTTCTTT. The genes are TRBV7-2 and TRBJ1-1; D unclear. Trimming cost V 2 bases and J 1 base, with 11 bases left between them. In germline, CDR1 is SGHTA, CDR2 FQGNSA. The CDR3 contains 15 residues.

This clonotype showed up just a few times. V is TRBV6-2 or TRBV6-3 and J is TRBJ2-5, with 8 positions matching TRBD1. V lost 2 bases, J lost 7 bases, and 15 bases stayed unmatched. The CDR3 sequence is 17 residues long. Germline CDR1 reads MNHEY; CDR2 reads SVGEGT. As DNA, the CDR3 is TGTGCCAGCAGTTACCACAAGACAGGGGCTAAAAGTGTGACCCAGTACTTC. Residues: CASSYHKTGAKSVTQYF.

This clonotype was observed a few times. The chain recombines TRBV12-3 or TRBV12-4 with TRBJ1-1; D is ambiguous. The V and J ends lost 3 bases and 8 bases respectively, with 7 bases between them. The CDR3 runs to 11 residues. The CDR3 coding sequence is TGTGCCAGCAGTTTGCGACAAGAAGCTTTCTTT. It translates to CASSLRQEAFF.

J is TRBJ2-1 and V is TRBV6-2 or TRBV6-3; the match to TRBD1 covers 7 bases. The junction had 8 bases not matched to a gene; V was cut back by 9 bases and J by 6 bases. The CDR3 is 13 residues long. In germline, CDR1 is MNHEY, CDR2 SVGEGT. CDR3 protein: CASTYRGPNEQFF. The CDR3 nucleotides read TGTGCCAGTACCTACAGGGGCCCCAATGAGCAGTTCTTC.

The chain uses TRBV6-5 and TRBJ1-5, with unresolved D. CDR1 and CDR2 (germline): MNHEY, SVGAGI. V lost 2 bases to trimming and J lost 4 bases, with 6 bases between them. There are 13 residues in the CDR3. The CDR3 here is CASSYGLNQPQHF. The CDR3 DNA reads TGTGCCAGCAGTTACGGACTGAATCAGCCCCAGCATTTT.

This sequence joins TRBV15 and TRBJ2-3; D remains unclear. The V and J ends lost 0 bases and 2 bases respectively, with 9 bases between them. This CDR3 is built from 15 residues. Germline CDR1 reads LNHNV; CDR2 reads YYDKDF (reference sequence). The CDR3 DNA reads TGTGCCACCAGCAGAGATTGGTCCTTCACAGATACGCAGTATTTT. Encoded protein: CATSRDWSFTDTQYF.

V is TRBV20-1 and J is TRBJ2-3; D could derive from TRBD1 or TRBD2 (5 bases each). Germline V gene data show CDR1 as DFQATT and CDR2 as SNEGSKA (reference sequence). The CDR3 sequence is 13 residues long. V was pared by 4 bases and J by 3 bases, with 11 bases between. CDR3 protein: CSATDYRTDTQYF. DNA for the CDR3: TGCAGTGCTACAGACTACAGGACAGATACGCAGTATTTT.

This clonotype was picked up a small number of times. J is TRBJ1-1 and V is TRBV5-1, with D maybe TRBD1 (6 bases). Germline V gene lookup returns CDR1 SGHRS and CDR2 YFSETQ. V was shortened by 4 bases and J by 4 bases, with 14 bases between the two germline ends. This CDR3 comprises 14 residues. The CDR3 coding sequence is TGCGCCAGCAGCACCGCCTTAGGGGGCACTGAAGCTTTCTTT. This sequence encodes CASSTALGGTEAFF. The whole variable domain, remainder taken from reference TRBV5-1 and TRBJ1-1, is KAGVTQTPRYLIKTRGQQVTLSCSPISGHRSVSWYQQTPGQGLQFLFEYFSETQRNKGNFPGRFSGRQFSNSRSEMNVSTLELGDSALYLCASSTALGGTEAFFGQGTRLTVV.

This chain links TRBV28 with TRBJ2-3, with TRBD2 as a possible D gene (5 bases). The CDR3 contains 16 residues. Trimming cost V 4 bases and J 6 bases, with 20 bases left between them. Per the germline V gene, CDR1 is MDHEN and CDR2 is SYDVKM. This CDR3 is CASSSLKGSLADTQYF. Here the CDR3 DNA reads TGTGCCAGCAGTTCCCTCAAAGGGAGTTTGGCGGATACGCAGTATTTT.

This sequence joins TRBV12-3 or TRBV12-4 and TRBJ2-6, with D possibly being TRBD2 (6 bases). V shed 5 bases and J shed 4 bases, with 12 bases lying between them. The CDR3 loop spans 15 amino acids. CDR3 residues: CASSRREAGANVLTF. The CDR3 DNA reads TGTGCCAGCAGTAGGAGGGAGGCGGGGGCCAACGTCCTGACTTTC.

The V and J genes are TRBV20-1 and TRBJ1-1, with no clear D. Germline CDR1 is DFQATT and CDR2 is SNEGSKA (reference sequence). V lost 2 bases, J lost 1 base, and 17 bases lay in between. This CDR3 is built from 16 residues. The DNA for the CDR3 is TGCAGTGCTAGAAGTTGGCTCACTATAGAGAACACTGAAGCTTTCTTT. Protein: CSARSWLTIENTEAFF.

V usage is TRBV28 and J usage is TRBJ2-1; 8 bases map to TRBD2. Looked up from germline, CDR1 is MDHEN and CDR2 is SYDVKM. Losses at the gene ends were 6 bases for V and 7 bases for J; bases not matched to a gene: 14. The CDR3 extends over 16 amino acids. This chain's CDR3 is CASSPLNGGAQNEQFF. The CDR3 bases are TGTGCCAGCAGCCCGCTAAACGGGGGGGCCCAGAATGAGCAGTTCTTC.

This clonotype was observed a few times. The chain recombines TRBV28 with TRBJ2-3, with TRBD2 identical over 7 bases. The germline V gene encodes CDR1 MDHEN and CDR2 SYDVKM. The ends lost 5 bases at V and 12 bases at J; junction bases unmatched: 14. The CDR3 contains 14 residues. Here the CDR3 DNA reads TGTGCCAGCAGTCCCGTTGGGGGGGTCACGTCCCAGTATTTT. Encoded protein: CASSPVGGVTSQYF.

The gene calls are TRBV6-5 and TRBJ2-3, with 9 bases fitting TRBD2. The length of the CDR3 is 16 residues. V dropped 1 base and J dropped 6; count of bases not matched to a gene: 8. CDR1 is MNHEY and CDR2 is SVGAGI in the germline V gene. CDR3 amino acids: CASSYFWRGGPDTQYF. The CDR3 DNA reads as TGTGCCAGCAGTTACTTCTGGCGGGGGGGCCCGGATACGCAGTATTTT.

The chain links TRBV6-5 to TRBJ2-5; D may correspond to TRBD1 or TRBD2 (5 bases each). This CDR3 is 15 amino acids long. The germline gives CDR1 MNHEY, CDR2 SVGAGI. Trimming removed 0 bases at V and 4 bases at J, with 12 bases between. The CDR3 DNA reads as TGTGCCAGCAGTTACTCCGGGACCGCGGCAGAGACCCAGTACTTC. This encodes CASSYSGTAAETQYF.

This chain joins TRBV5-1 and TRBJ2-5, with D uncertain. Trimming removed 0 bases at V and 5 bases at J, with 20 bases between. The CDR3 has 17 amino acids. The germline CDR1 and CDR2 sequences are SGHRS and YFSETQ. This CDR3 reads CASSLESPPAPGETQYF. The CDR3 DNA follows: TGCGCCAGCAGCTTGGAGTCCCCCCCGGCCCCCGGGGAGACCCAGTACTTC.

This chain uses TRBV20-1 with TRBJ1-2; D not certain. Germline CDR1 and CDR2: DFQATT and SNEGSKA (reference sequence). The CDR3 consists of 14 residues. Trimming left V 3 bases short and J 1 base short, with 12 bases between. The CDR3 spells CSARDIYINYGYTF. Written as DNA, the CDR3 is TGCAGTGCTAGGGATATATACATTAACTATGGCTACACCTTC.

The chain has TRBV5-1 and TRBJ2-6; D ambiguous. Germline-derived CDR1 and CDR2 are SGHRS and YFSETQ. V gave up 5 bases and J gave up 4 bases, with 10 bases separating them. The CDR3 covers 14 residues. CDR3 sequence: CASRYLSGANVLTF. CDR3 sequence (DNA): TGCGCCAGCAGGTATCTGTCAGGGGCCAACGTCCTGACTTTC.

The genes are TRBV5-1 and TRBJ1-1; the D gene is possibly TRBD1 (5 bases). Germline CDR1 SGHRS, CDR2 YFSETQ. CDR3 length equals 14 residues. V shed 4 bases and J shed 5 bases, with 15 bases lying between them. This CDR3 reads CASSPLGGWTEAFF. CDR3 nucleotides: TGCGCCAGCAGCCCCCTGGGGGGGTGGACTGAAGCTTTCTTT.

This clonotype is a singleton in its sample. The chain carries TRBV2 and TRBJ2-1; possible D gene TRBD1, 5 bases. Germline V CDR1 and CDR2: SNHLY, FYNNEI. The CDR3 has 15 residues. V shed 8 bases and J shed 6 bases, with 20 bases lying between them. Written as DNA, the CDR3 is TGTGCCAGCGTGGGTCCAGACAGTGTTTCCAATGAGCAGTTCTTC. It is translated as CASVGPDSVSNEQFF.

The chain joins TRBV12-3 or TRBV12-4 to TRBJ2-4; D is perhaps TRBD1 (8 bases). CDR3 length equals 16 residues. The germline V and J ends were trimmed by 4 bases and 3 bases, with 16 bases remaining between them. The CDR3 loop is CASSSYRGGGKNIQYF. For the CDR3, the DNA is TGTGCCAGCAGTTCCTACAGGGGGGGAGGCAAAAACATTCAGTACTTC.

The chain recombines TRBV5-5 with TRBJ1-1; a possible D gene is TRBD1 (6 bases). The V gene's germline CDR1 is SGHKS and CDR2 YYEKEE (reference sequence). The CDR3 sequence is 16 residues long. V lost 2 bases to trimming and J lost 4 bases, with 18 bases between them. This chain's CDR3 is CASSFPTGREVTEAFF. As DNA, the CDR3 is TGTGCCAGCAGCTTTCCTACAGGGAGGGAGGTCACTGAAGCTTTCTTT.

This chain joins TRBV10-3 and TRBJ2-1; D unclear. V was trimmed by 3 bases and J by 3 bases, leaving 6 bases between them. CDR3 length equals 13 residues. Germline loops: CDR1 ENHRY, CDR2 SYGVKD. This chain's CDR3 is CAISDDGYNEQFF. CDR3 bases: TGTGCCATCAGTGATGACGGCTACAATGAGCAGTTCTTC.

This chain joins TRBV7-6 and TRBJ2-7; the match to TRBD2 covers 11 bases. Germline CDR1 reads SGHVS; CDR2 reads FNYEAQ. The CDR3 extends over 16 amino acids. With V trimmed by 4 bases and J by 0 bases, 5 bases remained unmatched. In DNA form, the CDR3 reads TGTGCCAGCAGCTCTGAACTAGCGGGGGCCTCCTACGAGCAGTACTTC. Amino acids: CASSSELAGASYEQYF.

In DNA, the CDR3 is TGCGCCAGCAGTAACGGGGGGGCCGGGGATACGCAGTATTTT. It is translated as CASSNGGAGDTQYF. The genes are TRBV10-1 and TRBJ2-3; the match to TRBD2 covers 8 bases. Germline V gene data show CDR1 as WNHNN and CDR2 as SYGVQD (reference sequence). This CDR3 is 14 amino acids long. V shed 5 bases and J 6 bases; nucleotides not matched to a gene: 7.